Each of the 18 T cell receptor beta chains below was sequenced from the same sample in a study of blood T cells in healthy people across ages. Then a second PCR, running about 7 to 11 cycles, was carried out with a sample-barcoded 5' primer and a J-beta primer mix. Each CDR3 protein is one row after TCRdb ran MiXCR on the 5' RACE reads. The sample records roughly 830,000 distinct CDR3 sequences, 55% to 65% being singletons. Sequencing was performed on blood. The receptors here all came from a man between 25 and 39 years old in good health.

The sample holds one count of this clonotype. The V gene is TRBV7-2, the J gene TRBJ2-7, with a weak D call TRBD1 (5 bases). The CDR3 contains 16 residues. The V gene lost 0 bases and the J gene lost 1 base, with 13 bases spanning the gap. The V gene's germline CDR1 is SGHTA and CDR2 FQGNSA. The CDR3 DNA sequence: TGTGCCAGCAGCTTAGCGTTAGGTACAGGATCCTACGAGCAGTACTTC. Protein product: CASSLALGTGSYEQYF.

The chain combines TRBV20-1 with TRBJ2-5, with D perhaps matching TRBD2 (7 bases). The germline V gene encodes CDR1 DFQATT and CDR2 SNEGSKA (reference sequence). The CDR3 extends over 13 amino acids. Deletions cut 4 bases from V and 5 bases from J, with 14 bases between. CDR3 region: CSAKGGGRETQYF. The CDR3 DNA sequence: TGCAGTGCTAAAGGGGGGGGTCGGGAGACCCAGTACTTC.

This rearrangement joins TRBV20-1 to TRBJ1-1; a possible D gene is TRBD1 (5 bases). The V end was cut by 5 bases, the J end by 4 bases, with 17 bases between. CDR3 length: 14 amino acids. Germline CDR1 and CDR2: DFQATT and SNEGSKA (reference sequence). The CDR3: CSAPYPGRPTEAFF. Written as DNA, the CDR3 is TGCAGTGCTCCATACCCAGGGCGCCCCACTGAAGCTTTCTTT.

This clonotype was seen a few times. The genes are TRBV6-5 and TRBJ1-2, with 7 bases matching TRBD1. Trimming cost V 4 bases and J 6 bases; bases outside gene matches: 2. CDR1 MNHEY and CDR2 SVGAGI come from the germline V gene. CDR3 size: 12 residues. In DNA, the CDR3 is TGTGCCAGCAGTTTGACAGGGCATGGCTACACCTTC. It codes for CASSLTGHGYTF.

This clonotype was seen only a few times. DNA of the CDR3: TGCAGCGTTGTGACGACAGGGAACTTGAACACTGAAGCTTTCTTT. This sequence encodes CSVVTTGNLNTEAFF. The rearrangement uses TRBV29-1 and TRBJ1-1; TRBD1 matches at 7 bases. This CDR3 comprises 15 residues. Germline values: CDR1 SQVTM, CDR2 ANQGSEA. V was pared by 4 bases and J by 0 bases, with 8 bases of the junction left unmatched.

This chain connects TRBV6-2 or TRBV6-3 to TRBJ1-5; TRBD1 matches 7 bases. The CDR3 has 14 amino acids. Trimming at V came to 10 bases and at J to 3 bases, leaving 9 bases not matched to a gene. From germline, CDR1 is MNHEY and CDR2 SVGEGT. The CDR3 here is CATTPTGVNQPQHF. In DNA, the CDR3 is TGTGCCACCACCCCAACAGGGGTCAATCAGCCCCAGCATTTT.

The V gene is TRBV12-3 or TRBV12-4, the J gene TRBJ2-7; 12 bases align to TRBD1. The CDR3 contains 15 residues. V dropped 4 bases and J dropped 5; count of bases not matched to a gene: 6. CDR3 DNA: TGTGCCAGCAGTTGGTGGGGGACAGGGGGCGACGAGCAGTACTTC. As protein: CASSWWGTGGDEQYF.

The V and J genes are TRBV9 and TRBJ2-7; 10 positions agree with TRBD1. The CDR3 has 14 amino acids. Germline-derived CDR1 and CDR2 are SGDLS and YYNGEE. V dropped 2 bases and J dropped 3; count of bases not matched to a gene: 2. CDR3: CASSVGQGIYEQYF. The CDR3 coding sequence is TGTGCCAGCAGCGTGGGACAGGGGATCTACGAGCAGTACTTC.

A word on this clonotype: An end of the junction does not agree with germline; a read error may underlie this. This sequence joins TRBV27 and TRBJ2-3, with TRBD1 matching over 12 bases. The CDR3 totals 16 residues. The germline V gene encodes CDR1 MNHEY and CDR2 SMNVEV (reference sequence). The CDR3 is CVSTEGDRGRTDTQYF. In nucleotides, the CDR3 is TGTGTCAGCACCGAGGGGGACAGGGGGCGCACAGATACGCAGTATTTT.

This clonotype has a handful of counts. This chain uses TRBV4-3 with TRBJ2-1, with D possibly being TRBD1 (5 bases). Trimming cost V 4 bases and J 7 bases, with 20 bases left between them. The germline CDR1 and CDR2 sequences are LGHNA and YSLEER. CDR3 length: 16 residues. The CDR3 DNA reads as TGCGCCAGCAGCCCAGACCCTCCAGGGTTAGTTAATGAGCAGTTCTTC. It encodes CASSPDPPGLVNEQFF.

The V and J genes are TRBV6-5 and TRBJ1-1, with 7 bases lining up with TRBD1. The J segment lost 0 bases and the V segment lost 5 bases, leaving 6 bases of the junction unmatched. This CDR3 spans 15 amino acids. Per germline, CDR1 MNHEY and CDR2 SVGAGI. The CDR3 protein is CASSRQGILNTEAFF. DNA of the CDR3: TGTGCCAGCAGTCGACAGGGCATCTTGAACACTGAAGCTTTCTTT.

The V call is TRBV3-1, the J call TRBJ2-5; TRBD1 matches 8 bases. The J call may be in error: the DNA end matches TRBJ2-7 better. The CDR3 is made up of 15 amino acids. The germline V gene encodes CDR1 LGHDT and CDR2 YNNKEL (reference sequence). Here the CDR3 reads CASSQPGTGDFEQYF. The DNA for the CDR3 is TGTGCCAGCAGCCAACCAGGGACAGGAGATTTCGAGCAGTACTTC.

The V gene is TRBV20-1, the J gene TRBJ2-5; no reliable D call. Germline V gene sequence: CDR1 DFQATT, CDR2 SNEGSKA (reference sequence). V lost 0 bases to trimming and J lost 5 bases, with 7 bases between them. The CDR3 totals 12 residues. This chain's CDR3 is CSAREREETQYF. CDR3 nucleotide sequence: TGCAGTGCTAGAGAAAGAGAGGAGACCCAGTACTTC.

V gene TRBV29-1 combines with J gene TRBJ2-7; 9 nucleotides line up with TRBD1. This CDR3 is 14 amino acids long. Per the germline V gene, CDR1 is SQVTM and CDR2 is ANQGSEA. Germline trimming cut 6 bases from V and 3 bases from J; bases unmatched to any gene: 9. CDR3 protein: CSVVGPGQGYEQYF. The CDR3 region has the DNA TGCAGCGTGGTCGGCCCGGGACAGGGCTACGAGCAGTACTTC.

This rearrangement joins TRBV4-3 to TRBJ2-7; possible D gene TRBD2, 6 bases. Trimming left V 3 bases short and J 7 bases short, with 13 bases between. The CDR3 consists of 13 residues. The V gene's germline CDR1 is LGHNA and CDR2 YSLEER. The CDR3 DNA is TGCGCCAGCAGCCACGAACCCGCGGGGGAGCAGTACTTC. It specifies CASSHEPAGEQYF.

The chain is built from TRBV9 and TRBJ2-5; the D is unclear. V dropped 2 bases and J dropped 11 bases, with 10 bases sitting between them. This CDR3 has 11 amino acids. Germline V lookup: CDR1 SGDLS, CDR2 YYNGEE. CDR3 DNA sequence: TGTGCCAGCAGCGTCGAAAATGAGCAGTACTTC. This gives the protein CASSVENEQYF.

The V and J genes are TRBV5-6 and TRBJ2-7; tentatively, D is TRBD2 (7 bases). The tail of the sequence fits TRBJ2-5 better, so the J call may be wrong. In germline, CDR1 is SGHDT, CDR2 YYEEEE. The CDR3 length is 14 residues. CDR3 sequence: CASSRGALEETQYF. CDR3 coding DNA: TGTGCCAGCAGCCGGGGGGCCCTGGAAGAGACCCAGTACTTC.

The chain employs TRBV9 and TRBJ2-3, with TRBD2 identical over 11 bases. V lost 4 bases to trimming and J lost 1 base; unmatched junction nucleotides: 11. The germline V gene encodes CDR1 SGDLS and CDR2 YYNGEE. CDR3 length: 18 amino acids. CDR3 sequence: CASSPGTSGGTRTDTQYF. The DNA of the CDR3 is TGTGCCAGCAGCCCTGGCACTAGCGGGGGTACCCGCACAGATACGCAGTATTTT.